This TCR beta chain emerged from a study of T-cell reconstitution after alpha-beta-depleted transplantation in children. Trimming at V came to 5 bases and at J to 12 bases, leaving 10 bases not matched to a gene. The CDR3 consists of 14 residues. Germline V gene lookup returns CDR1 LNHDA and CDR2 SQIVND (reference sequence). Preparation of the TCRbeta library involved a method that used unique molecular identifiers. TCRdb passed the PCR reads through MiXCR, listing each CDR3 protein once. The sample shows some 390,000 distinct CDR3 sequences, about a fifth of them seen only once. The chain uses TRBV19 and TRBJ2-1; 10 bases line up with TRBD2. The specimen comprised PBMCs from the stem cell graft donor, sampled from the stem cell graft. This TCR derives from a human donor who donated a stem cell graft to a child with acute myeloid leukemia. This CDR3 reads CASSHPSGRSAQFF. The CDR3 DNA reads TGTGCCAGTAGTCATCCTAGCGGGAGATCTGCGCAGTTCTTC.